The T cell receptor (beta chain) described here comes from a study of blood T cell repertoires in COVID-19. This CDR3 region has 17 residues. The J segment lost 2 bases and the V segment lost 0 bases, leaving 11 bases of the junction unmatched. CDR1 SGHRS and CDR2 YFSETQ come from the germline V gene. The authors' processing: From reference gene primer amplification, estimates of nucleated cell counts were derived. Method: immunoSEQ multiplex PCR; TCRdb's copy keeps in-frame clones and lacks some. The DNA was the basis for D and trimming; V, J and clone size are from that table. The repertoire has 200,000 to 300,000 clones, 80% to 90% of them found once; the top ten carry approximately 1.5%.

The TCR originated in a woman aged 40 to 55 who had recovered from COVID-19. The sample comprised peripheral blood. V is TRBV5-1 and J is TRBJ2-7, with 7 nucleotides matching TRBD1. The CDR3 protein is CASSLDQETGMPYEQYF. CDR3 DNA: TGCGCCAGCAGCTTGGATCAGGAGACAGGGATGCCCTACGAGCAGTACTTC. The variable domain in full, completed from reference TRBV5-1 and TRBJ2-7, reads KAGVTQTPRYLIKTRGQQVTLSCSPISGHRSVSWYQQTPGQGLQFLFEYFSETQRNKGNFPGRFSGRQFSNSRSEMNVSTLELGDSALYLCASSLDQETGMPYEQYFGPGTRLTVT.